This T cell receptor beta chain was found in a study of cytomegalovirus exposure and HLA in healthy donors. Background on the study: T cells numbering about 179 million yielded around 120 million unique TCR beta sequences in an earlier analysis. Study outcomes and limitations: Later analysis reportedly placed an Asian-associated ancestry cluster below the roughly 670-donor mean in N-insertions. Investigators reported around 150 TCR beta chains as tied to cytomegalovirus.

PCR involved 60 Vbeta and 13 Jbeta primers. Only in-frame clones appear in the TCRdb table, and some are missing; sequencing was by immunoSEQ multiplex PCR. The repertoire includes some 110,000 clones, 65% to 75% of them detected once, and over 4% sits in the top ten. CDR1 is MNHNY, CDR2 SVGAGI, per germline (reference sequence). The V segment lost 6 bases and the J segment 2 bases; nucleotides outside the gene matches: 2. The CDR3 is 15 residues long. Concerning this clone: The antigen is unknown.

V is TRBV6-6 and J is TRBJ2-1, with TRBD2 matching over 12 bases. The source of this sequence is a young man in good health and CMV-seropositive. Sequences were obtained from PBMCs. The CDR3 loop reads CASRRLAGAYNEQFF. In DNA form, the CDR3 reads TGTGCCAGCAGAAGACTAGCGGGGGCCTACAATGAGCAGTTCTTC.